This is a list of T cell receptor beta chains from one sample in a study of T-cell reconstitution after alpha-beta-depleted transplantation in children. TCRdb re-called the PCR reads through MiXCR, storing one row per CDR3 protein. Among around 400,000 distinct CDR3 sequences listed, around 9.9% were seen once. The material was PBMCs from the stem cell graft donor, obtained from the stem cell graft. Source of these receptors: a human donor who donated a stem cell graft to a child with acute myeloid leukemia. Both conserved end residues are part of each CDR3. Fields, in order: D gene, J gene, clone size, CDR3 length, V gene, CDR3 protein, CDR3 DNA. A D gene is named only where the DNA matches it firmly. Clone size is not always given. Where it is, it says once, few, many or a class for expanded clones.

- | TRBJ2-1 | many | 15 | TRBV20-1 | CSADRGGGSYNEQFF | TGCAGTGCGGACAGAGGGGGTGGGTCCTACAATGAGCAGTTCTTC
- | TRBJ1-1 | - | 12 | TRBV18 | CASSARITEAFF | TGTGCCAGCTCAGCAAGGATCACTGAAGCTTTCTTT
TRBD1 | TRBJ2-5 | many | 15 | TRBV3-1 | CASSHTGTAQETQYF | TGTGCCAGCAGCCATACCGGGACAGCACAAGAGACCCAGTACTTC
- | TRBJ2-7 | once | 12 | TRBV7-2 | CASSSGFNEQYF | TGTGCCAGCAGCTCGGGGTTTAACGAGCAGTACTTC
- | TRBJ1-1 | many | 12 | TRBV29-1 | CSVEEAHTEAFF | TGCAGCGTTGAAGAGGCTCACACTGAAGCTTTCTTT
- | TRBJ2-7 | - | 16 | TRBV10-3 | CAISEFGGAVAYEQYF | TGTGCCATCAGTGAGTTTGGGGGGGCGGTAGCCTACGAGCAGTACTTC
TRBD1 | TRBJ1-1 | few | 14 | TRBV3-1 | CASSRGQGDTEAFF | TGTGCCAGCAGCAGGGGACAGGGGGACACTGAAGCTTTCTTT
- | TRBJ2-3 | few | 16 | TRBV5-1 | CASSLEGRVDSDTQYF | TGCGCCAGCAGCTTGGAGGGCAGAGTAGACTCAGATACGCAGTATTTT
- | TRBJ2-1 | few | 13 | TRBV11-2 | CASSFRGENEQFF | TGTGCCAGCAGCTTCCGGGGCGAAAATGAGCAGTTCTTC
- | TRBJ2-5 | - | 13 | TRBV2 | CASTEGLRETQYF | TGTGCCAGCACCGAGGGACTCCGAGAGACCCAGTACTTC
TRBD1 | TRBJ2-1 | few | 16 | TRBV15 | CATSRREDRTHNEQFF | TGTGCCACCAGCAGACGTGAGGACAGGACGCACAATGAGCAGTTCTTC
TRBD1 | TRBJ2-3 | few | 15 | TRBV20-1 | CSATNRDRGTDTQYF | TGCAGTGCTACAAACCGGGACAGGGGCACAGATACGCAGTATTTT
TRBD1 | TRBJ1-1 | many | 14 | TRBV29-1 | CSVDSGGERTEAFF | TGCAGCGTTGACTCAGGGGGAGAAAGGACTGAAGCTTTCTTT
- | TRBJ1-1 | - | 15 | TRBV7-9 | CASSSSGTWNTEAFF | TGTGCCAGCAGCTCTTCCGGGACATGGAACACTGAAGCTTTCTTT
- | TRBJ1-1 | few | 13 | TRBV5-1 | CASSLGGWPEAFF | TGCGCCAGCAGCTTGGGTGGATGGCCTGAAGCTTTCTTT
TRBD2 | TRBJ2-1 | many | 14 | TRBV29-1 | CSVETSGIIGEQFF | TGCAGCGTTGAAACTAGCGGGATAATTGGTGAGCAGTTCTTC
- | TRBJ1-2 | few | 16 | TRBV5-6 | CASSLARGLSNYGYTF | TGTGCCAGCAGCTTGGCCAGAGGTTTGAGTAACTATGGCTACACCTTC
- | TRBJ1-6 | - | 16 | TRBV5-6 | CASSLAPAGRNSPLHF | TGTGCCAGCAGCTTAGCTCCGGCGGGTCGGAATTCACCCCTCCACTTT
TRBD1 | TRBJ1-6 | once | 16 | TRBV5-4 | CASSPGTGAANSPLHF | TGTGCCAGCAGTCCCGGGACAGGGGCCGCAAATTCACCCCTCCACTTT
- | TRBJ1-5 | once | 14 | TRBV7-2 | CASTRGGSNQPQHF | TGTGCCAGCACCCGGGGGGGGAGCAATCAGCCCCAGCATTTT
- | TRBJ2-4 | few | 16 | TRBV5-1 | CASSSFPGVAKNIQYF | TGCGCCAGCAGCTCGTTTCCCGGGGTAGCCAAAAACATTCAGTACTTC
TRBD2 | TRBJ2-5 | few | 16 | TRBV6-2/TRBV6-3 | CASTPTSGGYQETQYF | TGTGCCAGCACTCCTACTAGCGGGGGGTACCAAGAGACCCAGTACTTC
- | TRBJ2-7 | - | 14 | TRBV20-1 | CSASAQLGAYEQYF | TGCAGTGCTAGCGCTCAACTAGGCGCCTACGAGCAGTACTTC
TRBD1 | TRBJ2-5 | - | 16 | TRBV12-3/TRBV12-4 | CASSLRRDRAQETQYF | TGTGCCAGCAGTTTAAGGCGGGACAGGGCCCAAGAGACCCAGTACTTC
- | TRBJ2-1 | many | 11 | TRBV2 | CASVFHSEQFF | TGTGCCAGCGTATTTCATAGTGAGCAGTTCTTC
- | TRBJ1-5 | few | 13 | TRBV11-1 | CASSSSQDQPQHF | TGTGCCAGCAGCTCTTCCCAGGATCAGCCCCAGCATTTT
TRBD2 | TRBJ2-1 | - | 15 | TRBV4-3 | CASSIAGGPNNEQFF | TGCGCCAGCAGCATAGCGGGAGGGCCTAACAATGAGCAGTTCTTC
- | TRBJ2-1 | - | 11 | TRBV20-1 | CSARASHEQFF | TGCAGTGCTAGAGCTAGCCATGAGCAGTTCTTC
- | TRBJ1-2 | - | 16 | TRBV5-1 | CASSLVGGGSDYGYTF | TGCGCCAGCAGCTTGGTGGGTGGGGGCTCGGACTATGGCTACACCTTC
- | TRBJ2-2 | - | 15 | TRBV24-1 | CATSDADRNTGELFF | TGTGCCACCAGTGATGCCGACAGGAACACCGGGGAGCTGTTTTTT
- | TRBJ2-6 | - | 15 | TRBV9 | CASSTQGSGANVLTF | TGTGCCAGCAGCACACAGGGATCTGGGGCCAACGTCCTGACTTTC
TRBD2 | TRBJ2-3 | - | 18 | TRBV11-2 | CASSLSQSGGGNTDTQYF | TGTGCCAGCAGCTTAAGCCAATCCGGGGGGGGGAACACAGATACGCAGTATTTT
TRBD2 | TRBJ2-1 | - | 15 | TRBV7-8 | CASSPKDRGLGPPFF | TGTGCCAGCAGCCCAAAAGACAGAGGACTAGGCCCCCCGTTCTTC
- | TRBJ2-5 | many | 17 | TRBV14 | CASSQERGFVSQETQYF | TGTGCCAGCAGCCAAGAAAGGGGTTTTGTATCCCAAGAGACCCAGTACTTC
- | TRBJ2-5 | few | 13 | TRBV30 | CAWSVVGGETQYF | TGTGCCTGGAGTGTAGTGGGGGGAGAGACCCAGTACTTC
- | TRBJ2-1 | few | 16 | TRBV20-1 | CSARDLGGAIYNEQFF | TGCAGTGCTAGAGATCTAGGGGGGGCTATCTACAATGAGCAGTTCTTC
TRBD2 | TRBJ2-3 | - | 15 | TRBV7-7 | CASSPGLAEADTQYF | TGTGCTAGCAGCCCGGGACTAGCGGAGGCAGATACGCAGTATTTT
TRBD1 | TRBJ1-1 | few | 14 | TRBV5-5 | CASRSGQMNTEAFF | TGTGCCAGCAGGTCGGGACAGATGAACACTGAAGCTTTCTTT
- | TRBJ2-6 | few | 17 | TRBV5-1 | CASSLALTDSGANVLTF | TGCGCCAGCAGCTTGGCCCTTACGGACTCTGGGGCCAACGTCCTGACTTTC
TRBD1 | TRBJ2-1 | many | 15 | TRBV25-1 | CASSVPGQGLDEQFF | TGTGCCAGCAGTGTACCGGGACAGGGGCTCGATGAGCAGTTCTTC
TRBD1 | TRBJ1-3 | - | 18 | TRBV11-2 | CASSLGYRGGDSGNTIYF | TGTGCCAGCAGCTTGGGGTACAGGGGAGGGGATTCTGGAAACACCATATATTTT
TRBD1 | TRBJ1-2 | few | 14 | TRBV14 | CASSPRGTGDGYTF | TGTGCCAGCAGCCCAAGGGGGACAGGGGATGGCTACACCTTC
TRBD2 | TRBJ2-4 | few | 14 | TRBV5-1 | CASSSSGRLDIQYF | TGCGCCAGCAGCTCTAGCGGGAGATTGGACATTCAGTACTTC
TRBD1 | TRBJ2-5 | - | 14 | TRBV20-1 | CSAREDRGQETQYF | TGCAGTGCGAGGGAGGACAGGGGCCAAGAGACCCAGTACTTC
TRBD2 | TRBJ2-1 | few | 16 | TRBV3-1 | CASSQYGLAGDNEQFF | TGTGCCAGCAGCCAATATGGACTAGCGGGGGACAATGAGCAGTTCTTC
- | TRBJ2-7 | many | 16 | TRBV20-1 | CSAPLTLGSNPYEQYF | TGCAGTGCGCCCCTAACCTTGGGGTCCAACCCCTACGAGCAGTACTTC
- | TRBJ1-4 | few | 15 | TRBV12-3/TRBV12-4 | CASSSQGSANEKLFF | TGTGCCAGCAGCTCCCAGGGGTCTGCTAATGAAAAACTGTTTTTT
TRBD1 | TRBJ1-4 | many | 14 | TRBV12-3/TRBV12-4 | CASSRDRGLEKLFF | TGTGCCAGCAGTCGGGACAGGGGTCTTGAAAAACTGTTTTTT